This T cell receptor (beta chain) was obtained from a study of T cell responses to AZD1222 COVID-19 vaccine (dated by TCRdb to the early 2020s). General notes on the study: Because spike-specific TCR depth and breadth did not differ between the two schedules, AZD1222 recipients who got a second dose at roughly 4 weeks were pooled with those who got a second dose at roughly 12 weeks. A total of over 230 trial participants underwent TCR sequencing, of whom about 210 received two doses of AZD1222 and approximately 25 received two doses of the MenACWY control vaccine. Enrollment into the trials was organized by age into subgroups of 18-55, 56-69 and 70-plus years, and those subgroups contained approximately 150, 30 and 60 TCR-sequenced participants, respectively. Summary of the overall study and its limitations: A significant rise in spike-specific TCR breadth and depth was observed after two AZD1222 doses relative to day 0 and relative to MenACWY recipients. Vaccine-associated CD4 TCRs spanned the whole spike protein, with dominant responses in regions 160-218 and 743-854. Participants were mostly white British and included more females than males, and it was suggested by the authors that clonal diversity may have been underestimated. Nearly half of unique spike-specific TCRs reportedly recognized epitopes outside regions mutated in the B.1.351 and B.1.1.7 variants. In the small 56-69-year group, the increase in depth fell short of significance, most likely because of low power. Because no samples from the day 14 peak response were available, repertoires could be characterized only after the peak T cell response. Conclusions about previously exposed vaccinees are limited because only a handful of AZD1222 recipients were SARS-CoV-2 seropositive at baseline.

The CDR3 regions of human TCRbeta chains were analyzed by immunosequencing. Per the original workflow: TCRs in the repertoires were matched against a reference library of SARS-CoV-2-specific TCRs that had been generated with the MIRA antigen-specificity platform. Breadth was defined as the fraction of unique TCRs that were SARS-CoV-2-associated. Depth was defined as the fraction of total T cells that were SARS-CoV-2-associated. Using the MIRA data, each spike-specific TCR was assigned both to the spike region to which the TCR was reactive and to a CD4 or CD8 class. Log10-transformed breadth and depth values were compared by one-way ANOVA with Sidak's multiple comparisons tests. Entries here come from immuneACCESS through TCRdb and include only in-frame sequences with V and J called. Some clones fail to appear in such tables; in the studies checked, an unresolved V gene covers under half of the shortfall, and the cause of the remainder is unknown. That table supplies the V and J calls and clone size; D and trimming were determined from the DNA. In this sample the table shows 200,000 or so clones, approximately 90% of which occur a single time. The ten largest clones represent under 7.5% of the sample.

The time point label, as the study defines it: baseline before first vaccination. Samples from vaccinated people were obtained from the UK trials COV001 and COV002, which included a single-blind randomized controlled phase 2/3 trial of AZD1222 (ChAdOx1 nCoV-19) in healthy adults. Trial participant PBMC samples were collected at day 0 and day 28 after the second dose for TCRbeta chain sequencing. Of note for this clone: Which antigen it targets is not known. One base away there is no much larger clone; base qualities are not given.

The sample in question was peripheral blood, obtained on day 0 of AZD1222 vaccination. The TCR sequence derives from an adult in good health.

The CDR3 protein sequence reads: CASSSPGQVYGYTF. The nucleotide sequence is given as TGTGCCAGCAGTTCTCCGGGACAGGTCTATGGCTACACCTTC. The chain is encoded by TRBV28 joined to TRBJ1-2; the junction holds 8 bases that match TRBD1. Compared with germline, V lacks 4 bases and J lacks 4 bases; bases without a gene match: 5. As encoded in the germline V gene, CDR1 is MDHEN while CDR2 is SYDVKM. The CDR3 runs 14 amino acids, cysteine and phenylalanine included. Here the CDR3 DNA is all that survives: 42 bases in frame from base 1.